Presented here are 18 T cell receptor beta chains from one specimen sequenced in a study of cytomegalovirus exposure and HLA in healthy donors. PCR primers comprised 60 Vbeta and 13 Jbeta primers. Produced via immunoSEQ multiplex PCR; TCRdb's table is partial and in-frame only. The repertoire holds 150,000 or so clones, about 80% seen once, with around 0.97% in the top ten. Material: PBMCs. These receptors all come from a woman in her 50s in good health and CMV-seropositive.

The chain links TRBV27 to TRBJ2-1; D might be TRBD2 (6 bases). Looked up from germline, CDR1 is MNHEY and CDR2 is SMNVEV (reference sequence). The CDR3 sequence is 15 residues long. Trimming pared 8 bases from V and 4 bases from J, leaving 18 bases between. The CDR3 here is CASGIPGLRYNEQFF. The CDR3, as DNA: TGTGCCAGCGGAATCCCGGGACTCAGATACAATGAGCAGTTCTTC.

The V call is TRBV25-1, the J call TRBJ1-5; D is possibly TRBD1 (5 bases). CDR3 length equals 13 residues. From germline, CDR1 is MGHDK and CDR2 SYGVNS. The V end was cut by 6 bases, the J end by 4 bases, with 10 bases between. The DNA of the CDR3 is TGTGCCAGCAGCGGGGGAGCTAATCAGCCCCAGCATTTT. Its protein is CASSGGANQPQHF.

V gene TRBV7-9 combines with J gene TRBJ1-6; TRBD1 matches at 7 bases. From germline, CDR1 is SEHNR and CDR2 FQNEAQ (reference sequence). The CDR3 length is 13 residues. V lost 8 bases and J lost 10; bases outside the gene matches: 8. DNA for the CDR3: TGTGCCAGCCTGACAGGGTCTCGGTCACCCCTCCACTTT. This gives the protein CASLTGSRSPLHF.

For the CDR3, the DNA is TGTGCCAGCAGCCTATGGACTAGCTCGTATGAGCAGTACTTC. It specifies CASSLWTSSYEQYF. The rearrangement uses TRBV13 and TRBJ2-7; 8 bases agree with TRBD2. The CDR3 has 14 amino acids. Germline V gene lookup returns CDR1 PRHDT and CDR2 FYEKMQ (reference sequence). V shed 5 bases, J shed 7 bases, and the junction held 10 bases outside the gene matches.

The sample holds a few counts of this clone. The V call is TRBV5-4, the J call TRBJ2-3, with TRBD2 matching 14 bases. Germline V gives CDR1 SGHNT, CDR2 YYREEE (reference sequence). The length of the CDR3 is 17 residues. The junction had 5 bases not matched to a gene; V was cut back by 4 bases and J by 1 base. The CDR3 bases are TGTGCCAGCAGCCTGGGACTAGCGGGGGTAGGCACAGATACGCAGTATTTT. The encoded protein is CASSLGLAGVGTDTQYF. The full variable domain, its missing parts supplied by reference TRBV5-4 and TRBJ2-3, is ETGVTQSPTHLIKTRGQQVTLRCSSQSGHNTVSWYQQALGQGPQFIFQYYREEENGRGNFPPRFSGLQFPNYSSELNVNALELDDSALYLCASSLGLAGVGTDTQYFGPGTRLTVL.

The chain couples TRBV4-2 to TRBJ2-7; D might be TRBD1 (6 bases). V lost 1 base to trimming and J lost 3 bases, with 13 bases between them. The CDR3 has 15 residues. Germline CDR1 is LGHNA and CDR2 is YNFKEQ. CDR3 loop: CASSQGPGQNYEQYF. CDR3 in DNA: TGTGCCAGCAGCCAAGGCCCGGGACAAAACTACGAGCAGTACTTC.

V is TRBV25-1 and J is TRBJ1-2; the D is unclear. This CDR3 contains 12 residues. Germline-derived CDR1 and CDR2 are MGHDK and SYGVNS. With 8 bases removed from V and 6 bases from J, the gap between germline ends came to 13 bases. The CDR3 DNA reads TGTGCCAGCTACGGAGAGCGGGATGGCTACACCTTC. Its protein product is CASYGERDGYTF.

This rearrangement joins TRBV2 to TRBJ1-5, with TRBD1 matching 8 bases. The CDR3 consists of 14 residues. Germline lookup yields CDR1 SNHLY and CDR2 FYNNEI. The trim removed 8 bases at V and 6 bases at J, leaving 9 bases unmatched. The CDR3 coding sequence is TGTGCCAGCGGGGTCAGGGGGCAGGGTCAGCCCCAGCATTTT. Residues: CASGVRGQGQPQHF.

The chain combines TRBV20-1 with TRBJ1-2; TRBD1 matches at 7 bases. J lost 3 bases, V lost 8 bases, and 3 bases had no gene match. The CDR3 has 11 residues. CDR1 and CDR2 from the germline V gene are DFQATT and SNEGSKA (reference sequence). The CDR3 region has the DNA TGCAGTCTTGGGACAGACTATGGCTACACCTTC. It yields the protein CSLGTDYGYTF.

The J gene is TRBJ2-4, the V gene TRBV15, with D maybe TRBD1 (6 bases). The CDR3 runs 18 residues. From germline, CDR1 is LNHNV and CDR2 YYDKDF (reference sequence). Deletions cut 0 bases from V and 6 bases from J, with 21 bases between. The CDR3 protein is CATSREPGFLQGINIQYF. CDR3 bases: TGTGCCACCAGCAGAGAACCAGGATTTCTACAGGGCATAAACATTCAGTACTTC.

This clone was counted only a few times. V and J are TRBV6-6 and TRBJ2-3, with 8 bases aligning to TRBD2. The CDR3 covers 15 residues. The V and J ends lost 7 bases and 3 bases, in that order; junction bases with no gene match: 9. Germline-derived CDR1 and CDR2 are MNHNY and SVGAGI (reference sequence). The CDR3, as DNA: TGTGCCAGCAATCCCAGCGGGAGACGTACAGATACGCAGTATTTT. This codes for CASNPSGRRTDTQYF.

The chain is built from TRBV18 and TRBJ2-2; 9 bases are shared with TRBD2. After removal of 3 bases from V and 8 bases from J, the junction contained 4 bases not matched to a gene. Germline assignment: CDR1 KGHSH and CDR2 LQKENI. The CDR3 is 14 amino acids. Here the CDR3 reads CASSPSGSSGELFF. The CDR3 DNA reads as TGTGCCAGCTCACCTAGCGGGAGTTCGGGGGAGCTGTTTTTT.

This clone has a handful of counts. The chain joins TRBV18 to TRBJ2-3; 15 nucleotides align to TRBD2. Germline values: CDR1 KGHSH, CDR2 LQKENI. This CDR3 is 17 amino acids long. The V and J ends lost 6 bases and 4 bases, in that order; junction bases with no gene match: 8. CDR3 DNA sequence: TGTGCCAGCTCCCGCGGACTAGCGGGAGGGCCCTCAGATACGCAGTATTTT. Protein: CASSRGLAGGPSDTQYF.

The chain uses TRBV10-1 and TRBJ2-7; 8 nucleotides align to TRBD1. This CDR3 region has 14 residues. CDR1 and CDR2 from the germline V gene are WNHNN and SYGVQD (reference sequence). V lost 6 bases and J lost 2; bases outside the gene matches: 6. The CDR3: CASRTRQGTYEQYF. In DNA, the CDR3 is TGCGCCAGCAGGACCCGACAGGGGACCTACGAGCAGTACTTC.

This rearrangement joins TRBV5-1 to TRBJ1-2; the match to TRBD1 covers 8 bases. The ends lost 0 bases at V and 4 bases at J; junction bases unmatched: 8. Looked up from germline, CDR1 is SGHRS and CDR2 is YFSETQ. This CDR3 region has 16 residues. The CDR3 DNA sequence: TGCGCCAGCAGCTTGGACACCAGGGGGCACCCCTATGGCTACACCTTC. Translation: CASSLDTRGHPYGYTF.

J is TRBJ1-2 and V is TRBV27, with 8 bases lining up with TRBD1. Trimming took 3 bases from V and 7 from J; bases not matched to a gene: 4. The germline V gene encodes CDR1 MNHEY and CDR2 SMNVEV (reference sequence). This CDR3 is built from 13 residues. The CDR3 loop is CASSFGQGAGYTF. The CDR3 region has the DNA TGTGCCAGCAGTTTCGGCCAGGGGGCTGGCTACACCTTC.

This sequence joins TRBV30 and TRBJ1-2, with TRBD1 matching over 7 bases. The CDR3 is 13 residues long. Per the germline V gene, CDR1 is GTSNPN and CDR2 is SVGIG (reference sequence). Germline trimming cut 4 bases from V and 8 bases from J; bases unmatched to any gene: 10. The CDR3 loop reads CAWTVQGVWGYTF. The CDR3, as DNA: TGTGCCTGGACGGTGCAGGGGGTATGGGGCTACACCTTC. The whole variable domain, filled in from reference TRBV30 and TRBJ1-2, reads SQTIHQWPATLVQPVGSPLSLECTVEGTSNPNLYWYRQAAGRGLQLLFYSVGIGQISSEVPQNLSASRPQDRQFILSSKKLLLSDSGFYLCAWTVQGVWGYTFGSGTRLTVV.

The sample holds a few counts of this clone. The V call is TRBV7-9, the J call TRBJ1-2; 7 bases match TRBD1. V shed 3 bases and J 7 bases; nucleotides not matched to a gene: 8. From germline, CDR1 is SEHNR and CDR2 FQNEAQ (reference sequence). The CDR3 is 14 residues long. The CDR3 DNA is TGTGCCAGCAGCTTGGAAAAAGGGGGCGGTGGCTACACCTTC. Its protein is CASSLEKGGGGYTF.